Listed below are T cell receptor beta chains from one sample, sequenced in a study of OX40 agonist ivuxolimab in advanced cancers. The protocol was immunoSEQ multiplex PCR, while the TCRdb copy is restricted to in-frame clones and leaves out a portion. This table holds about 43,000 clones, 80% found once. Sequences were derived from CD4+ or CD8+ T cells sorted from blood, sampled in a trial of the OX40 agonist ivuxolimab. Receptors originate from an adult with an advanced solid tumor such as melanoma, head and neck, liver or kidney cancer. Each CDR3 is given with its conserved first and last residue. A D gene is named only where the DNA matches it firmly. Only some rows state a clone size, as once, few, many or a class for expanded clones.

TGTGCCAGTAAATTTCGTGACAACTCCTACGAGCAGTACTTC,CASKFRDNSYEQYF,-,14,TRBV19,-,TRBJ2-7
TGTGCCAGCAGCTTAGTCGGTAACCTAGCCAAAAACATTCAGTACTTC,CASSLVGNLAKNIQYF,-,16,TRBV7-8,-,TRBJ2-4
TGTGCCAGCACCCAAAGCGGCAGGGCGAACACTGAAGCTTTCTTT,CASTQSGRANTEAFF,-,15,TRBV6-5,-,TRBJ1-1
TGTGCCACTGCTGACAGGGGGCCCAGCGAGCAGTACTTC,CATADRGPSEQYF,TRBD1,13,TRBV6-6,-,TRBJ2-7
TGCAGCGCCACCGAGGGGGGAGGGGGCACTGAAGCTTTCTTT,CSATEGGGGTEAFF,-,14,TRBV29-1,-,TRBJ1-1
TGCAGTGCTACCAGGGAAGAGACCCAGTACTTC,CSATREETQYF,-,11,TRBV20-1,once,TRBJ2-5
TGTGCCAGCAGTTACGGGGACAGGGGGGAGCAGTACTTC,CASSYGDRGEQYF,TRBD1,13,TRBV6-6,-,TRBJ2-7
TGCGCCAGCAGCTCGGCAGACGCCAAAAACATTCAGTACTTC,CASSSADAKNIQYF,-,14,TRBV5-1,-,TRBJ2-4
TGTGCCAGCAGCCCCAGGACAGGGTGGAACACTGAAGCTTTCTTT,CASSPRTGWNTEAFF,TRBD1,15,TRBV7-2,-,TRBJ1-1
TGTGCCATCAGTGAGGTGCAGGGGGACAATGAGCAGTTCTTC,CAISEVQGDNEQFF,TRBD1,14,TRBV10-3,few,TRBJ2-1
TGTGCCAGTAGTCCCTCCCTACAGGGCGGTGAGACCCAGTACTTC,CASSPSLQGGETQYF,-,15,TRBV19,-,TRBJ2-5
TGTGCCAGCAGTGTAAGGACTAGCGGGGGCCTTACCTACGAGCAGTACTTC,CASSVRTSGGLTYEQYF,TRBD2,17,TRBV27,once,TRBJ2-7
TGCGCCAGCAGCCAAGATAAGGACACACAGCGGGAGCAGTACTTC,CASSQDKDTQREQYF,-,15,TRBV4-3,medium-sized,TRBJ2-7
TGTGCCAGCAGCTTTGGAGACAGGGAAGCCTACGAGCAGTACTTC,CASSFGDREAYEQYF,TRBD1,15,TRBV13,-,TRBJ2-7
TGCGCCAGCAGTTTTACCTCGACTAGCGGGAGACAAGGCGAGCAGTTCTTC,CASSFTSTSGRQGEQFF,TRBD2,17,TRBV23-1,-,TRBJ2-1
TGCAGCGCTGGGGACAGCGAAGCTTTCTTT,CSAGDSEAFF,TRBD1,10,TRBV29-1,-,TRBJ1-1
TGCGCCAGCAGCTTGGGATTCCAGGGTCGGGACGAGCAGTACTTC,CASSLGFQGRDEQYF,-,15,TRBV5-1,-,TRBJ2-7
TGTGCCAGCAGCTCGGGACTAGCGGGCACCTATACGCAGTATTTT,CASSSGLAGTYTQYF,TRBD2,15,TRBV11-2,-,TRBJ2-3
TGTGCCAGCTCACCCACCCGGTATAGAAGCGATCCGAACACTGAAGCTTTCTTT,CASSPTRYRSDPNTEAFF,-,18,TRBV18,-,TRBJ1-1
TGTGCCAGCTCATCGGGATCCGGGACCGTGAACCAGCCCCAGCATTTT,CASSSGSGTVNQPQHF,-,16,TRBV18,-,TRBJ1-5
TGTGCCAGCCTGGGGCAGGGGCAAGGCAATGAGCAGTTCTTC,CASLGQGQGNEQFF,-,14,TRBV2,-,TRBJ2-1
TGTGCCAGCTCACCCACAGGCCAGCCGACTCACGAGCAGTACTTC,CASSPTGQPTHEQYF,-,15,TRBV18,-,TRBJ2-7
TGTGCCTGGAGTGGGGAGATGGGGAATGAAAAACTGTTTTTT,CAWSGEMGNEKLFF,-,14,TRBV30,-,TRBJ1-4
TGTGCAAGTCGCTTAGCGCTCTTAGCGGGAGAGGTACTAGCCAAAAACATTCAGTACTTC,CASRLALLAGEVLAKNIQYF,-,20,TRBV12-2,-,TRBJ2-4
TGTGCCAGCAGTCTCTCCCCCAGCTACGAGCAGTACTTC,CASSLSPSYEQYF,-,13,TRBV6-5,-,TRBJ2-7
TGTGCCACCAGCAGAGGGGGCTCTGGGGCCAACGTCCTGACTTTC,CATSRGGSGANVLTF,-,15,TRBV15,-,TRBJ2-6
TGTGCCAGTAGTATATCGTGGGGTGCCAATCAGCCCCAGCATTTT,CASSISWGANQPQHF,-,15,TRBV19,-,TRBJ1-5
TGCGCCAGCAGTGCAAGAGGCCGGGCTGAAGCTTTCTTT,CASSARGRAEAFF,-,13,TRBV10-1,-,TRBJ1-1
TGTGCCAGCAGCGTCTTCTCAGGGACTAGCGGGGGGACTAGCACAGATACGCAGTATTTT,CASSVFSGTSGGTSTDTQYF,TRBD2,20,TRBV9,-,TRBJ2-3
TGCGCCAGCAGCCTAGGACGGTACTCTGGGGCCAACGTCCTGACTTTC,CASSLGRYSGANVLTF,-,16,TRBV4-3,-,TRBJ2-6
TGTGCCAGCAGGGACAGTTACCAAGAGACCCAGTACTTC,CASRDSYQETQYF,-,13,TRBV2,-,TRBJ2-5
TGCGCCAGCAGCTTCAGGGGGCTGGGGAACACTGAAGCTTTCTTT,CASSFRGLGNTEAFF,TRBD1,15,TRBV5-1,-,TRBJ1-1
TGTGCCAGCAGCTTACTCGGGACAGGGGAGACCTCCTACGAGCAGTACTTC,CASSLLGTGETSYEQYF,TRBD1,17,TRBV5-6,few,TRBJ2-7
TGTGCCAGCAGCGGGGACAGGGCCCTTAATGGCTACACCTTC,CASSGDRALNGYTF,TRBD1,14,TRBV9,-,TRBJ1-2
TGTGCCTGGAGGTCCTACAATGAGCAGTTCTTC,CAWRSYNEQFF,-,11,TRBV30,-,TRBJ2-1
TGTGCCATCAGTGAGAGACAGGGCTACGAGCAGTACTTC,CAISERQGYEQYF,TRBD1,13,TRBV10-3,once,TRBJ2-7
TGTGCCAGCAGCTTTACTGGAAACACCGGGGAGCTGTTTTTT,CASSFTGNTGELFF,-,14,TRBV5-4,few,TRBJ2-2
TGTGCCAGTAGGCAGGCCGGGACAGGAGGAGATAATTCACCCCTCCACTTT,CASRQAGTGGDNSPLHF,TRBD1,17,TRBV19,-,TRBJ1-6
TGCGCCAGCAGCCAAGATCTGGAACGGGGGTGGGCAGTCGAGCAGTACTTC,CASSQDLERGWAVEQYF,-,17,TRBV4-1,-,TRBJ2-7
TGTGCCAGCAGCGTAGTTGAGGGGAACACTGAAGCTTTCTTT,CASSVVEGNTEAFF,-,14,TRBV9,-,TRBJ1-1